This T cell receptor beta chain was found in a study of regulatory T cells in long-lasting Graves disease. This clonotype came up many times. From germline, CDR1 is SGHTA and CDR2 FQGNSA. V shed 5 bases, J shed 5 bases, and the junction held 13 bases outside the gene matches. The CDR3 has 16 residues. Time point defined: newly diagnosed GD, antithyroid drugs for less than 3 months. PBMCs were the source of the RNA used for TCR sequencing. Arm-PCR with iRepertoire HTBI primers amplified the CDR3 regions for these TCR beta libraries. One entry per CDR3 protein results from TCRdb running MiXCR on the multiplex PCR reads. The data contain more than 450,000 distinct CDR3 sequences, 9.5% to 15% of them seen just once; the ten biggest clones take up around 10%. These data were also reused for a study on T cells in Graves' hyperthyroidism and ophthalmopathy. From that report: Exclusion followed for patients with uncontrolled infection, other autoimmune disease, pregnancy or lactation. Using the HTBI primer set, a first-round RT-PCR was run on the TCR CDR3.

The sequence derives from a young woman with Graves disease. This rearrangement joins TRBV7-2 to TRBJ2-5; TRBD2 aligns across 8 bases. The sample here was peripheral blood mononuclear cells (PBMCs), taken at new diagnosis, from a patient treated with antithyroid drugs. The CDR3 DNA sequence: TGTGCCAGCAGCCCGACCCGGGGGGGTTCGCGGGAGACCCAGTACTTC. This sequence encodes CASSPTRGGSRETQYF. Combining the CDR3 with reference TRBV7-2 and TRBJ2-5 gives the whole variable domain GAGVSQSPSNKVTEKGKDVELRCDPISGHTALYWYRQSLGQGLEFLIYFQGNSAPDKSGLPSDRFSAERTGGSVSTLTIQRTQQEDSAVYLCASSPTRGGSRETQYFGPGTRLLVL.